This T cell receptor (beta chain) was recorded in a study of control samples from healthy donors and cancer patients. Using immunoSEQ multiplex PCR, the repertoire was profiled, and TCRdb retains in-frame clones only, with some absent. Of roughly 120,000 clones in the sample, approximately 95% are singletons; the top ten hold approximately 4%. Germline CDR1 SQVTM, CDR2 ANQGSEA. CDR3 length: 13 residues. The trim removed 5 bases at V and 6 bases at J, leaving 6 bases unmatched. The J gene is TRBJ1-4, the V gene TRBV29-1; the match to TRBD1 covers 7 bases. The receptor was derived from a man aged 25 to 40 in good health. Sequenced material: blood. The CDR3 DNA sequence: TGCAGCGTTCCCGGGACAGAAGATGAAAAACTGTTTTTT. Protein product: CSVPGTEDEKLFF.